This T cell receptor (beta chain) was recorded in a study of neoadjuvant anti-PD-1 for oral cavity cancer. Stage II-IVA oral cavity squamous cell carcinoma was new and untreated by systemic or radiation therapy. The germline V gene has CDR1 MGHRA and CDR2 YSYEKL. This CDR3 has 16 residues. The V gene end was trimmed by 0 bases and the J gene end by 2 bases; junction bases not matched to a gene: 7. Some clones are missing from TCRdb's copy, which holds only in-frame ones; the method was immunoSEQ multiplex PCR. The table includes 15,000 to 20,000 clones, around 60% detected once. The chain has TRBV4-1 and TRBJ2-7, with 7 bases matching TRBD2. The clonotype was recovered from a person aged 35-79 years with oral cavity squamous cell carcinoma. The sequenced sample was PBMCs, obtained before nivolumab (anti-PD-1) treatment. The CDR3 DNA follows: TGCGCCAGCAGCCAAGATCTACTAGCGAATACCTACGAGCAGTACTTC. This sequence encodes CASSQDLLANTYEQYF.